This is a list of T cell receptor beta chains from one sample in a study of OX40 agonist ivuxolimab in advanced cancers. Data came from immunoSEQ multiplex PCR; TCRdb stores just in-frame clones and leaves some out. The profile covers tens of thousands of clones, with about 90% appearing a single time and 14% to 15% taken by the ten largest. The sequencing used CD4+ or CD8+ T cells sorted from blood, collected in a trial of the OX40 agonist ivuxolimab. These receptor sequences come from an adult with an advanced solid tumor such as melanoma, head and neck, liver or kidney cancer. Both conserved end residues are part of each CDR3. Each record gives: V gene, D gene, clone size, J gene, CDR3 protein, CDR3 DNA. D genes are given only for firm matches. The size entry is marked missing in some rows and otherwise reads once, few, many or a size class.

v_gene: TRBV7-9
d_gene: TRBD2
abundance: NA
j_gene: TRBJ2-1
CDR3aa: CASSARTSGSSYNEQFF
CDR3nt: TGTGCCAGCAGCGCCAGGACTAGCGGGAGCTCCTACAATGAGCAGTTCTTC

v_gene: TRBV29-1
d_gene: TRBD1
abundance: NA
j_gene: TRBJ1-1
CDR3aa: CSVSGQGAEAFF
CDR3nt: TGCAGCGTTTCCGGACAGGGCGCTGAAGCTTTCTTT

v_gene: TRBV5-6
d_gene: NA
abundance: once
j_gene: TRBJ2-7
CDR3aa: CASSLAGVQYF
CDR3nt: TGTGCCAGCAGCTTGGCGGGGGTGCAGTACTTC

v_gene: TRBV5-1
d_gene: NA
abundance: NA
j_gene: TRBJ1-2
CDR3aa: CASSWAGAAYGYTF
CDR3nt: TGCGCCAGCAGCTGGGCGGGGGCGGCATATGGCTACACCTTC

v_gene: TRBV4-1
d_gene: TRBD1
abundance: NA
j_gene: TRBJ2-3
CDR3aa: CASSQMTGGTTDTQYF
CDR3nt: TGCGCCAGCAGCCAAATGACAGGGGGTACCACAGATACGCAGTATTTT

v_gene: TRBV5-5
d_gene: NA
abundance: NA
j_gene: TRBJ1-2
CDR3aa: CASSLSQDYYGYTF
CDR3nt: TGTGCCAGCAGCTTGTCCCAGGATTACTATGGCTACACCTTC

v_gene: TRBV19
d_gene: NA
abundance: NA
j_gene: TRBJ1-2
CDR3aa: CASSSAGGLRFHGYTF
CDR3nt: TGTGCCAGTAGTTCAGCGGGGGGGCTGCGGTTCCATGGCTACACCTTC

v_gene: TRBV5-6
d_gene: NA
abundance: NA
j_gene: TRBJ2-1
CDR3aa: CASSPPGASYNEQFF
CDR3nt: TGTGCCAGCAGCCCTCCGGGGGCGTCCTACAATGAGCAGTTCTTC

v_gene: TRBV25-1
d_gene: NA
abundance: NA
j_gene: TRBJ2-1
CDR3aa: CASSLSGNEQFF
CDR3nt: TGTGCCAGCAGTCTTTCAGGGAATGAGCAGTTCTTC

v_gene: TRBV4-1
d_gene: NA
abundance: few
j_gene: TRBJ2-2
CDR3aa: CASSQERSGELFF
CDR3nt: TGCGCCAGCAGCCAAGAGAGGTCCGGGGAGCTGTTTTTT

v_gene: TRBV5-4
d_gene: NA
abundance: NA
j_gene: TRBJ2-1
CDR3aa: CASSLIGADEQFF
CDR3nt: TGTGCCAGCAGCTTGATAGGCGCGGATGAGCAGTTCTTC

v_gene: TRBV7-3
d_gene: NA
abundance: NA
j_gene: TRBJ2-2
CDR3aa: CASSLSLAGELFF
CDR3nt: TGTGCCAGCAGCTTAAGTCTGGCCGGGGAGCTGTTTTTT

v_gene: TRBV19
d_gene: TRBD1
abundance: once
j_gene: TRBJ2-2
CDR3aa: CASSTGTGYTGELFF
CDR3nt: TGTGCCAGTAGTACCGGGACAGGGTACACCGGGGAGCTGTTTTTT

v_gene: TRBV7-9
d_gene: NA
abundance: NA
j_gene: TRBJ2-1
CDR3aa: CASNLEGGSYNEQFF
CDR3nt: TGTGCCAGCAACCTTGAGGGGGGGTCCTACAATGAGCAGTTCTTC

v_gene: TRBV7-2
d_gene: TRBD2
abundance: NA
j_gene: TRBJ2-3
CDR3aa: CASSFNKWREYPPDTQYF
CDR3nt: TGTGCCAGCAGCTTTAATAAATGGCGGGAGTATCCCCCAGATACGCAGTATTTT

v_gene: TRBV11-2
d_gene: NA
abundance: NA
j_gene: TRBJ1-1
CDR3aa: CASSSLTQGQGEAFF
CDR3nt: TGTGCCAGCAGCTCCCTAACGCAGGGGCAGGGTGAAGCTTTCTTT

v_gene: TRBV7-3
d_gene: NA
abundance: NA
j_gene: TRBJ1-2
CDR3aa: CASSAPTGIGGYTF
CDR3nt: TGTGCCAGCAGCGCACCTACAGGGATCGGAGGCTACACCTTC

v_gene: TRBV27
d_gene: NA
abundance: NA
j_gene: TRBJ2-3
CDR3aa: CASSPGINLDTQYF
CDR3nt: TGTGCCAGCAGTCCGGGGATCAACCTGGATACGCAGTATTTT

v_gene: TRBV11-2
d_gene: NA
abundance: once
j_gene: TRBJ2-1
CDR3aa: CASSPSAPAGNEQFF
CDR3nt: TGTGCCAGCAGCCCTAGCGCCCCGGCCGGGAATGAGCAGTTCTTC

v_gene: TRBV6-5
d_gene: NA
abundance: NA
j_gene: TRBJ2-7
CDR3aa: CASSYSVLGEQYF
CDR3nt: TGTGCCAGCAGTTACTCAGTCCTCGGTGAGCAGTACTTC

v_gene: TRBV25-1
d_gene: TRBD2
abundance: NA
j_gene: TRBJ2-2
CDR3aa: CASSGVGLAGGLGGELFF
CDR3nt: TGTGCCAGCAGTGGAGTCGGACTAGCGGGAGGGCTGGGCGGGGAGCTGTTTTTT

v_gene: TRBV6-1
d_gene: NA
abundance: NA
j_gene: TRBJ2-2
CDR3aa: CAIRTGPNTGELFF
CDR3nt: TGTGCCATCCGTACAGGACCGAACACCGGGGAGCTGTTTTTT

v_gene: TRBV29-1
d_gene: NA
abundance: NA
j_gene: TRBJ1-4
CDR3aa: CSVGGTIYEKLFF
CDR3nt: TGCAGCGTTGGGGGGACCATTTATGAAAAACTGTTTTTT

v_gene: TRBV9
d_gene: TRBD2
abundance: NA
j_gene: TRBJ2-5
CDR3aa: CASSVASGLAGWETQYF
CDR3nt: TGTGCCAGCAGCGTAGCCTCGGGACTAGCGGGATGGGAGACCCAGTACTTC

v_gene: TRBV7-9
d_gene: NA
abundance: NA
j_gene: TRBJ2-1
CDR3aa: CASSATNNEQFF
CDR3nt: TGTGCCAGCAGCGCTACAAACAATGAGCAGTTCTTC

v_gene: TRBV6-5
d_gene: NA
abundance: NA
j_gene: TRBJ2-7
CDR3aa: CASSKQGTIYEQYF
CDR3nt: TGTGCCAGCAGTAAACAGGGTACAATCTACGAGCAGTACTTC

v_gene: TRBV15
d_gene: NA
abundance: NA
j_gene: TRBJ2-2
CDR3aa: CATSRDPYILGNTGELFF
CDR3nt: TGTGCCACCAGCAGAGACCCGTATATCCTGGGCAACACCGGGGAGCTGTTTTTT

v_gene: TRBV7-2
d_gene: NA
abundance: NA
j_gene: TRBJ2-3
CDR3aa: CASSLWGSTDTQYF
CDR3nt: TGTGCCAGCAGCTTGTGGGGGAGCACAGATACGCAGTATTTT

v_gene: TRBV29-1
d_gene: NA
abundance: NA
j_gene: TRBJ2-1
CDR3aa: CSVADGGRGNNEQFF
CDR3nt: TGCAGCGTCGCCGACGGGGGGAGGGGGAACAATGAGCAGTTCTTC

v_gene: TRBV28
d_gene: NA
abundance: NA
j_gene: TRBJ1-5
CDR3aa: CASSSSYSNQPQHF
CDR3nt: TGTGCCAGCAGTAGCTCCTATAGCAATCAGCCCCAGCATTTT

v_gene: TRBV19
d_gene: TRBD1
abundance: NA
j_gene: TRBJ1-2
CDR3aa: CASSGTGIQGYGYTF
CDR3nt: TGTGCCAGTAGCGGGACAGGGATCCAAGGGTATGGCTACACCTTC

v_gene: TRBV9
d_gene: NA
abundance: NA
j_gene: TRBJ2-5
CDR3aa: CASSTPRVDTEETQYF
CDR3nt: TGTGCCAGCAGCACCCCGCGGGTGGATACGGAAGAGACCCAGTACTTC

v_gene: TRBV19
d_gene: NA
abundance: NA
j_gene: TRBJ2-7
CDR3aa: CASSIGDTGREQYF
CDR3nt: TGTGCCAGTAGTATAGGGGACACAGGTCGGGAGCAGTACTTC

v_gene: TRBV15
d_gene: TRBD1
abundance: NA
j_gene: TRBJ2-5
CDR3aa: CATRNRGRETQYF
CDR3nt: TGTGCCACCAGGAACAGGGGAAGGGAGACCCAGTACTTC

v_gene: TRBV5-6
d_gene: NA
abundance: NA
j_gene: TRBJ2-1
CDR3aa: CASSAGPGPYNEQFF
CDR3nt: TGTGCCAGCAGCGCCGGGCCCGGCCCTTACAATGAGCAGTTCTTC

v_gene: TRBV4-3
d_gene: TRBD1
abundance: NA
j_gene: TRBJ1-2
CDR3aa: CASSRQGDGYGYTF
CDR3nt: TGCGCCAGCAGCCGGCAGGGGGATGGCTATGGCTACACCTTC

v_gene: TRBV2
d_gene: TRBD2
abundance: NA
j_gene: TRBJ2-1
CDR3aa: CASRGLAEYNEQFF
CDR3nt: TGTGCCAGCAGAGGACTAGCGGAGTACAATGAGCAGTTCTTC

v_gene: TRBV30
d_gene: NA
abundance: NA
j_gene: TRBJ2-3
CDR3aa: CAWTSTDTQYF
CDR3nt: TGTGCCTGGACAAGCACAGATACGCAGTATTTT

v_gene: TRBV4-2
d_gene: NA
abundance: NA
j_gene: TRBJ2-5
CDR3aa: CASSPRILNQETQYF
CDR3nt: TGTGCCAGCAGCCCTCGGATATTAAATCAAGAGACCCAGTACTTC

v_gene: TRBV7-7
d_gene: TRBD1
abundance: NA
j_gene: TRBJ2-3
CDR3aa: CASSPGQARTDTQYF
CDR3nt: TGTGCCAGCAGCCCAGGACAGGCCCGCACAGATACGCAGTATTTT

v_gene: TRBV10-2
d_gene: NA
abundance: once
j_gene: TRBJ2-5
CDR3aa: CASSNHREANQETQYF
CDR3nt: TGCGCCAGCAGTAATCACAGGGAAGCCAATCAAGAGACCCAGTACTTC

v_gene: TRBV7-9
d_gene: NA
abundance: NA
j_gene: TRBJ2-1
CDR3aa: CASSLAHGDEQFF
CDR3nt: TGTGCCAGCAGCTTAGCCCACGGGGATGAGCAGTTCTTC

v_gene: TRBV2
d_gene: TRBD1
abundance: NA
j_gene: TRBJ2-7
CDR3aa: CASILNPDRVNEQYF
CDR3nt: TGTGCCAGCATCCTGAACCCCGACAGGGTAAACGAGCAGTACTTC